This entry lists 2 T cell receptor beta chains sequenced from one sample in a study of identical twins. One entry per CDR3 protein, called by TCRdb with MiXCR from the 5' RACE reads. This table has hundreds of thousands of distinct CDR3 sequences, more than 9% appearing once. The same sample was also studied in work on yellow fever vaccine responses in identical twins.

The sample comprised PBMCs. These receptors all stem from a woman aged 18-29 years in good health.

This clonotype was seen only a few times. The chain has TRBV9 and TRBJ2-7; 8 nucleotides match TRBD2. CDR1 and CDR2 from the germline V gene are SGDLS and YYNGEE. The ends lost 0 bases at V and 3 bases at J; junction bases unmatched: 2. This CDR3 is 14 amino acids long. The CDR3, as DNA: TGTGCCAGCAGCGTAGCTGGGACTAGCTACGAGCAGTACTTC. Translating it yields CASSVAGTSYEQYF.

This clonotype showed up many times. The chain joins TRBV7-9 to TRBJ2-7; TRBD2 is a possible D gene (5 bases). Per germline, CDR1 SEHNR and CDR2 FQNEAQ (reference sequence). V lost 8 bases to trimming and J lost 4 bases, with 18 bases between them. The CDR3 consists of 14 residues. CDR3 sequence reads: CASPKVGSPYEQYV. The CDR3 DNA reads TGTGCCAGCCCGAAGGTAGGGAGCCCTTACGAGCAGTACGTC.